These 31 T cell receptor beta chains were all obtained from the same sample, sequenced in a study of identical twins. TCRdb independently ran MiXCR on the 5' RACE reads; one entry per CDR3 protein. The table lists under 350,000 distinct CDR3 sequences, over 8.5% of them singletons. The sample was also reused in another study, on yellow fever vaccine responses in identical twins.

What was sequenced was CD8+ T cells sorted from blood. The origin of the receptors is a woman aged 18-30 years in good health.

The chain joins TRBV18 to TRBJ1-2; no firm D call. From germline, CDR1 is KGHSH and CDR2 LQKENI. V dropped 0 bases and J dropped 6 bases, with 11 bases sitting between them. This CDR3 spans 14 amino acids. The CDR3 spells CASSPPPGRDGYTF. The CDR3 DNA is TGTGCCAGCTCACCACCCCCCGGGAGGGATGGCTACACCTTC.

The chain links TRBV30 to TRBJ2-1; 11 bases match TRBD2. Trimming at V came to 3 bases and at J to 4 bases, leaving 11 bases not matched to a gene. Germline loops: CDR1 GTSNPN, CDR2 SVGIG (reference sequence). The CDR3 length is 17 residues. CDR3 protein: CAWSDNSGRGDYNEQFF. Here the CDR3 DNA reads TGTGCCTGGAGCGATAATAGCGGGAGGGGGGATTACAATGAGCAGTTCTTC.

The V gene is TRBV2, the J gene TRBJ2-3; the D gene is possibly TRBD2 (6 bases). This CDR3 is built from 13 residues. The V end was cut by 8 bases, the J end by 4 bases, with 13 bases between. The germline CDR1 and CDR2 sequences are SNHLY and FYNNEI. CDR3 sequence: CASEDPGADTQYF. CDR3 DNA sequence: TGTGCCAGCGAAGACCCGGGGGCAGATACGCAGTATTTT.

The V gene is TRBV27, the J gene TRBJ2-1, with D tentatively TRBD1 (5 bases). Trimming cost V 7 bases and J 3 bases, with 13 bases left between them. The germline gives CDR1 MNHEY, CDR2 SMNVEV (reference sequence). The CDR3 sequence is 14 residues long. The CDR3 here is CASTEGDSYNEQFF. In DNA, the CDR3 is TGTGCCAGCACCGAAGGAGACAGCTACAATGAGCAGTTCTTC.

In this sample, this clonotype turned up many times. The chain is built from TRBV6-4 and TRBJ2-2; TRBD1 is a possible D gene (6 bases). Germline CDR1 reads MRHNA; CDR2 reads SNTAGT. V was pared by 3 bases and J by 8 bases, with 10 bases between. This CDR3 is 13 amino acids long. CDR3 bases: TGTGCCAGCAGTGAATCCGGGACAGGGGAGCTGTTTTTT. Amino acids: CASSESGTGELFF.

This chain links TRBV6-2 or TRBV6-3 with TRBJ2-5; D remains unclear. The CDR3 is 13 amino acids. Per the germline V gene, CDR1 is MNHEY and CDR2 is SVGEGT. The V and J ends lost 5 bases and 6 bases respectively, with 13 bases between them. For the CDR3, the DNA is TGTGCCAGCAGTCACGACGGCTTTAAGACCCAGTACTTC. This gives the protein CASSHDGFKTQYF.

This clonotype appeared a few times. The CDR3 sequence is CASSLFGVGQPQHF. The CDR3 coding sequence is TGTGCCAGCAGCTTATTCGGGGTCGGTCAGCCCCAGCATTTT. The V and J genes are TRBV7-6 and TRBJ1-5; D call uncertain. V lost 2 bases, J lost 6 bases, and 11 bases lay in between. CDR3 length: 14 amino acids. CDR1 and CDR2 (germline): SGHVS, FNYEAQ.

This clonotype has a count of ten or more. The chain links TRBV6-5 to TRBJ1-1; D may be TRBD1 (6 bases). Germline assignment: CDR1 MNHEY and CDR2 SVGAGI. V was shortened by 6 bases and J by 6 bases, with 26 bases between the two germline ends. The CDR3 length is 17 residues. As DNA, the CDR3 is TGTGCCAGCAGAGGGGGGTCGACCGTCGACACTTTGGCTGAAGCTTTCTTT. It specifies CASRGGSTVDTLAEAFF.

In this sample, this clonotype turned up a few times. The genes are TRBV2 and TRBJ1-2; 8 bases map to TRBD1. In germline, CDR1 is SNHLY, CDR2 FYNNEI. The CDR3 covers 16 residues. V dropped 8 bases and J dropped 0; count of bases not matched to a gene: 11. CDR3 protein: CASQSRGRGPNYGYTF. Here the CDR3 DNA reads TGTGCCAGCCAATCCCGGGGCAGGGGGCCTAACTATGGCTACACCTTC.

This clonotype showed up many times. The V call is TRBV10-3, the J call TRBJ1-1; 7 bases are a match to TRBD1. Trimming at V came to 1 base and at J to 1 base, leaving 3 bases not matched to a gene. The V gene's germline CDR1 is ENHRY and CDR2 SYGVKD. The CDR3 is 15 amino acids. CDR3 residues: CAISELSGGNTEAFF. The CDR3 bases are TGTGCCATCAGTGAGTTATCAGGGGGGAACACTGAAGCTTTCTTT.

This clonotype was found many times. The chain employs TRBV14 and TRBJ2-1; a possible D gene is TRBD1 (6 bases). This CDR3 is built from 14 residues. Trimming stripped 1 base from V and 7 bases from J, with 11 bases between. Germline V gene lookup returns CDR1 SGHDN and CDR2 FVKESK. CDR3 in amino acids: CASSQGQVANEQFF. CDR3 coding DNA: TGTGCCAGCAGCCAAGGACAGGTTGCGAATGAGCAGTTCTTC. Full variable domain (missing parts from reference TRBV14 and TRBJ2-1): EAGVTQFPSHSVIEKGQTVTLRCDPISGHDNLYWYRRVMGKEIKFLLHFVKESKQDESGMPNNRFLAERTGGTYSTLKVQPAELEDSGVYFCASSQGQVANEQFFGPGTRLTVL.

The gene calls are TRBV9 and TRBJ2-5, with 9 bases matching TRBD2. CDR3 length: 14 residues. V shed 4 bases, J shed 2 bases, and the junction held 3 bases outside the gene matches. Germline assignment: CDR1 SGDLS and CDR2 YYNGEE. The CDR3 sequence is CASSMSGGQETQYF. The DNA for the CDR3 is TGTGCCAGCAGCATGAGCGGGGGGCAAGAGACCCAGTACTTC.

V is TRBV10-3 and J is TRBJ2-1, with unresolved D. The V end lost 6 bases, the J end lost 4 bases, and 7 bases lay between the germline ends. This CDR3 is 12 amino acids long. Germline loops: CDR1 ENHRY, CDR2 SYGVKD. The DNA of the CDR3 is TGTGCCATCAGAACAGATTACAATGAGCAGTTCTTC. It yields the protein CAIRTDYNEQFF.

This clonotype appeared a few times. The chain carries TRBV28 and TRBJ2-1; 12 bases line up with TRBD2. The CDR3 is made up of 15 amino acids. The trim removed 5 bases at V and 5 bases at J, leaving 4 bases unmatched. Germline V gene data show CDR1 as MDHEN and CDR2 as SYDVKM. The chain's CDR3 is CASSTSGRLDNEQFF. CDR3 nucleotides: TGTGCCAGCAGTACTAGCGGGAGGCTTGACAATGAGCAGTTCTTC.

This chain connects TRBV10-2 to TRBJ2-5, with 7 nucleotides matching TRBD1. CDR3 length: 15 amino acids. CDR1 is WSHSY and CDR2 is SAAADI in the germline V gene. The J segment lost 3 bases and the V segment lost 6 bases, leaving 10 bases of the junction unmatched. In DNA form, the CDR3 reads TGCGCCAGCAGAAGGGGACAGAGTAAAGAAGAGACCCAGTACTTC. It is translated as CASRRGQSKEETQYF.

This clonotype showed up many times. The rearrangement joins TRBV6-4 to TRBJ2-5, with 14 bases fitting TRBD2. Germline V CDR1 and CDR2: MRHNA, SNTAGT. This CDR3 has 15 amino acids. Unmatched junction bases numbered 6, after V lost 6 bases and J lost 6 bases. CDR3 region: CASSPGLAGDQTQYF. The CDR3 DNA reads as TGTGCCAGCAGCCCGGGACTAGCGGGAGATCAGACCCAGTACTTC.

The chain has TRBV5-1 and TRBJ2-7; TRBD1 agrees at 11 bases. Germline V CDR1 and CDR2: SGHRS, YFSETQ. This CDR3 region has 14 residues. With 4 bases clipped from V and 5 bases from J, the junction kept 5 bases outside the gene matches. The CDR3, as DNA: TGCGCCAGCAGCCCCGGGACAGGGGGTCACGAGCAGTACTTC. It specifies CASSPGTGGHEQYF.

There are many counts of this clonotype. The V and J genes are TRBV27 and TRBJ2-1; 8 nucleotides agree with TRBD1. J gave up 3 bases and V 3 bases, and 4 bases lay outside the gene matches. Germline CDR1 is MNHEY and CDR2 is SMNVEV (reference sequence). CDR3 size: 15 residues. CDR3 in DNA: TGTGCCAGCAGTTTGGGACAGGATTACTACAATGAGCAGTTCTTC. It encodes CASSLGQDYYNEQFF.

This clonotype has just a few counts. V gene TRBV27 combines with J gene TRBJ1-4; 9 bases fit TRBD1. This CDR3 region has 15 residues. From germline, CDR1 is MNHEY and CDR2 SMNVEV (reference sequence). V lost 5 bases, J lost 6 bases, and 7 bases stayed unmatched. The CDR3 is CASSTPGQGDEKLFF. The CDR3 coding sequence is TGTGCCAGCAGTACCCCGGGACAGGGAGATGAAAAACTGTTTTTT.

This clonotype was counted a few times. At one boundary the junction diverges from the germline segment, which might be a read error. The genes are TRBV2 and TRBJ2-3; D not resolved. This CDR3 has 16 amino acids. Germline V gives CDR1 SNHLY, CDR2 FYNNEI. As DNA, the CDR3 is TGTGCCAGCAGTCCGACATCCCTGGGGTACACAAATACGCAGTATTTT. Its translation is CASSPTSLGYTNTQYF.

The chain recombines TRBV29-1 with TRBJ2-7; D is possibly TRBD2 (6 bases). There are 14 residues in the CDR3. V was cut by 1 base and J by 2 bases, with 12 bases left in between. CDR1 SQVTM and CDR2 ANQGSEA come from the germline V gene. This CDR3 is CSVEGLAPTYEQYF. The CDR3 DNA sequence: TGCAGCGTTGAAGGCCTAGCGCCTACCTACGAGCAGTACTTC.

Note on this clonotype: Since a much larger clone is just one base distant, this may be a read error. This CDR3 is CSFMTSVSYEQYF. DNA of the CDR3: TGCAGCTTCATGACTAGCGTCTCCTACGAGCAGTACTTC. The V and J genes are TRBV29-1 and TRBJ2-7, with TRBD2 matching over 8 bases. The germline gives CDR1 SQVTM, CDR2 ANQGSEA. V was clipped by 8 bases and J by 0 bases; unmatched bases: 6. This CDR3 contains 13 residues.

About this clonotype: One end of the junction varies from germline; a read error may be responsible. The rearrangement uses TRBV7-7 and TRBJ2-5; D may be TRBD2 (6 bases). The CDR3 extends over 16 amino acids. CDR1 is SSHAT and CDR2 is FNYEAQ in the germline V gene (reference sequence). The CDR3 is CASSLHIGGAQETQYF. CDR3 bases: TGTGCTAGCAGCTTACATATCGGAGGGGCTCAAGAGACCCAGTACTTC.

This clonotype was observed many times. This chain links TRBV29-1 with TRBJ2-1; D uncertain. This CDR3 is built from 13 residues. Looked up from germline, CDR1 is SQVTM and CDR2 is ANQGSEA. With 4 bases removed from V and 6 bases from J, the gap between germline ends came to 13 bases. The CDR3 protein is CSVGLRSPNEQFF. The CDR3 DNA reads as TGCAGCGTTGGGTTGCGTTCCCCCAATGAGCAGTTCTTC.

This clonotype has ten or more counts. The chain recombines TRBV13 with TRBJ1-1; D is ambiguous. The length of the CDR3 is 14 residues. The V and J ends lost 4 bases and 7 bases respectively, with 16 bases between them. Germline V CDR1 and CDR2: PRHDT, FYEKMQ (reference sequence). The CDR3 here is CASSYSVGNYEAFF. The CDR3, as DNA: TGTGCCAGCAGCTACTCGGTGGGAAATTATGAAGCTTTCTTT.

This clonotype was recorded many times. This chain links TRBV6-5 with TRBJ2-5; possible D gene TRBD1, 6 bases. This CDR3 region has 17 residues. The V and J ends lost 0 bases and 2 bases respectively, with 16 bases between them. Germline V gives CDR1 MNHEY, CDR2 SVGAGI. The CDR3 bases are TGTGCCAGCAGTTACTCCCGGGACACAGACTATCAAGAGACCCAGTACTTC. This sequence encodes CASSYSRDTDYQETQYF.

This clonotype has ten or more counts. The rearrangement links TRBV4-1 to TRBJ2-1; the match to TRBD2 covers 9 bases. CDR1 is MGHRA and CDR2 is YSYEKL in the germline V gene. The CDR3 is made up of 15 amino acids. V was clipped by 1 base and J by 7 bases; unmatched bases: 5. CDR3: CASSQVAGAPNEQFF. The CDR3 DNA sequence: TGCGCCAGCAGCCAAGTAGCGGGAGCGCCGAATGAGCAGTTCTTC.

The rearrangement uses TRBV4-3 and TRBJ2-5; 8 nucleotides align to TRBD1. Trimming cost V 0 bases and J 2 bases; bases outside gene matches: 5. CDR1 is LGHNA and CDR2 is YSLEER in the germline V gene. CDR3 length: 16 residues. In nucleotides, the CDR3 is TGCGCCAGCAGCCAAGAGAAGGGGACAGGTCAAGAGACCCAGTACTTC. Translation gives CASSQEKGTGQETQYF.

The V gene is TRBV27, the J gene TRBJ2-7; TRBD1 agrees at 8 bases. With V trimmed by 6 bases and J by 6 bases, 10 bases remained unmatched. The germline V gene has CDR1 MNHEY and CDR2 SMNVEV (reference sequence). The CDR3 sequence is 14 residues long. CDR3 amino acids: CASSHRDRITEQYF. In DNA, the CDR3 is TGTGCCAGCAGCCACCGGGACAGGATCACCGAGCAGTACTTC.

This clonotype has only a few counts. The rearrangement joins TRBV7-9 to TRBJ2-5; 11 nucleotides agree with TRBD2. The V segment lost 4 bases and the J segment 5 bases; nucleotides outside the gene matches: 6. CDR1 is SEHNR, CDR2 FQNEAQ, per germline (reference sequence). The CDR3 has 15 residues. Written as DNA, the CDR3 is TGTGCCAGCAGCTCGGGGACTAGCGGCGGGGAGACCCAGTACTTC. Encoded protein: CASSSGTSGGETQYF.

This clonotype was seen ten or more times. The chain is built from TRBV12-3 or TRBV12-4 and TRBJ2-3; 7 nucleotides agree with TRBD1. The CDR3 covers 16 residues. V lost 2 bases, J lost 4 bases, and 9 bases stayed unmatched. CDR3 residues: CASSLRSARGSDTQYF. The DNA of the CDR3 is TGTGCCAGCAGTTTACGGTCGGCCAGGGGGTCAGATACGCAGTATTTT.